A few counts support the clone carrying this T cell receptor (beta chain). The data were obtained in a study of blood T cell repertoires in COVID-19. With V trimmed by 4 bases and J by 4 bases, 9 bases remained unmatched. The CDR3 totals 15 residues. Looked up from germline, CDR1 is MNHEY and CDR2 is SVGAGI. Some clones are missing from TCRdb's copy, which holds only in-frame ones; the method was immunoSEQ multiplex PCR. The sample yields approximately 74,000 clones, around 77% seen once. The V and J genes are TRBV6-5 and TRBJ1-2; 7 positions match TRBD1. The TCR was taken from a man aged 60-69 years with acute or convalescent COVID-19. The specimen was peripheral blood. CDR3 sequence: CASSSDRASAYGYTF. The CDR3 DNA reads as TGTGCCAGCAGTTCCGACAGGGCTTCTGCCTATGGCTACACCTTC.